This TCR beta chain is from a study of cytotoxic CD8 clonotypes in ibrutinib-treated CLL. General observations from the study: Sampling of sustained-remission and progressing patients occurred at differing times.

This CDR3 has 15 amino acids. CDR1 is SNHLY, CDR2 FYNNEI, per germline. Deletions cut 6 bases from V and 0 bases from J, with 12 bases between. The table came from immunoSEQ multiplex PCR; TCRdb's copy has only in-frame clones and leaves some out. The data contain about 300,000 clones, around 76% of them seen just once; the ten biggest clones take up roughly 5.7%. Of note for this clone: Its antigen remains unknown.

The V gene is TRBV2, the J gene TRBJ1-5, with TRBD1 as a possible D gene (5 bases). Sample: PBMCs, taken at disease progression, from a patient treated with ibrutinib. The TCR originated in a human donor with chronic lymphocytic leukemia. CDR3 sequence reads: CASRPQGGSNQPQHF. CDR3 bases: TGTGCCAGCAGACCTCAGGGTGGTAGCAATCAGCCCCAGCATTTT.